What follows are 7 T cell receptor beta chains derived from one specimen sequenced in a study of cytomegalovirus exposure and HLA in healthy donors. The PCR ran on 60 Vbeta and 13 Jbeta primers. Sequenced by immunoSEQ multiplex PCR; TCRdb stores in-frame clones only, minus some. Among roughly 160,000 clones, around 68% were seen once, and the ten largest hold about 1.4%. Sequencing was done on a sample of PBMCs. The receptors derive from a girl aged 5 to 17 in good health and CMV-seronegative.

The chain is built from TRBV4-2 and TRBJ1-1, with D possibly TRBD1 on 5 matching bases. Germline CDR1 LGHNA, CDR2 YNFKEQ. Trimming removed 3 bases at V and 0 bases at J, with 11 bases between. This CDR3 has 15 amino acids. The CDR3 coding sequence is TGTGCCAGCAGCCAGGACCGGGGGGTGAACACTGAAGCTTTCTTT. Protein sequence: CASSQDRGVNTEAFF.

This chain links TRBV5-1 with TRBJ2-1, with TRBD2 matching 15 bases. Losses at the gene ends were 5 bases for V and 2 bases for J; bases not matched to a gene: 8. The CDR3 consists of 18 residues. Germline V gene sequence: CDR1 SGHRS, CDR2 YFSETQ. The chain's CDR3 is CASRFGLAGGPTYNEQFF. CDR3 nucleotides: TGCGCCAGCAGATTCGGACTAGCGGGGGGGCCCACCTACAATGAGCAGTTCTTC.

The chain is built from TRBV15 and TRBJ2-7, with D uncertain. This CDR3 comprises 14 residues. V gave up 1 base and J gave up 0 bases, with 7 bases separating them. Germline loops: CDR1 LNHNV, CDR2 YYDKDF (reference sequence). The CDR3 bases are TGTGCCACCAGCAGAGCTACTAACTCCTACGAGCAGTACTTC. This encodes CATSRATNSYEQYF.

The chain links TRBV10-2 to TRBJ1-1; D ambiguous. The CDR3 is 13 residues long. CDR1 is WSHSY and CDR2 is SAAADI in the germline V gene. Deletions cut 0 bases from V and 3 bases from J, with 5 bases between. The CDR3 loop reads CASSESGYTEAFF. The CDR3 bases are TGCGCCAGCAGTGAGTCCGGGTACACTGAAGCTTTCTTT.

This clone was seen a few times. The chain carries TRBV6-1 and TRBJ2-3; D not resolved. The germline V and J ends were trimmed by 10 bases and 2 bases, with 19 bases remaining between them. The CDR3 runs 15 residues. Germline CDR1 MNHNS, CDR2 SASEGT. The CDR3, as DNA: TGTGCCACGTTACCCGTGAGGAAACACACAGATACGCAGTATTTT. This gives the protein CATLPVRKHTDTQYF.

This chain links TRBV7-9 with TRBJ2-5; D may be TRBD1 (5 bases). Trimming left V 5 bases short and J 3 bases short, with 13 bases between. The CDR3 length is 14 residues. The germline gives CDR1 SEHNR, CDR2 FQNEAQ (reference sequence). The CDR3 is CASSTRQIEETQYF. The CDR3 bases are TGTGCCAGCAGCACCCGACAGATCGAAGAGACCCAGTACTTC.

The CDR3 nucleotides read TGTGCCAGCAGCTTTAATGTAGCGGACCAAGCTTTCTTT. It specifies CASSFNVADQAFF. The rearrangement links TRBV5-8 to TRBJ1-1; D not certain. Deletions cut 2 bases from V and 9 bases from J, with 14 bases between. The germline gives CDR1 SGHTS, CDR2 YDEGEE. The CDR3 totals 13 residues.